Here is one TCR beta chain with its context. Its antigen is unidentified. At one end, the junction sequence differs from germline, possibly due to a read error. This CDR3 contains 17 residues. In germline, CDR1 is SGHRS, CDR2 YFSETQ. This sample was taken from a study of blood T cells in healthy people across ages. Then a second PCR, running about 6 to 12 cycles, was carried out with a sample-barcoded 5' primer and a J-beta primer mix. Each CDR3 protein gets one entry after TCRdb re-called the 5' RACE reads with MiXCR. The sample shows roughly 1,500,000 distinct CDR3 sequences, 35% to 45% of them seen only once. General study findings and limits: Researchers deemed the diversity estimates from one million T cells underestimates.

The chain couples TRBV5-1 to TRBJ2-1; 8 bases map to TRBD2. Sequenced sample: blood. The receptor was isolated from a woman younger than 35 in good health. CDR3 DNA sequence: TGCGCCAGCAGTTCAGCTTTGGCGGGGGGATCCTACAATAAGCAGTTCTTC. Its protein is CASSSALAGGSYNKQFF. The whole variable domain, remainder taken from reference TRBV5-1 and TRBJ2-1, is KAGVTQTPRYLIKTRGQQVTLSCSPISGHRSVSWYQQTPGQGLQFLFEYFSETQRNKGNFPGRFSGRQFSNSRSEMNVSTLELGDSALYLCASSSALAGGSYNKQFFGPGTRLTVL.